Below, 16 T cell receptor beta chains from the same sample are listed, as sequenced in a study of T-cell memory formation after mild COVID-19. Via MiXCR, TCRdb re-called the 5' RACE reads, giving one row per CDR3 protein. Of 450,000 to 650,000 distinct CDR3 sequences detected, around 20% appear once; the ten largest clones hold roughly an eighth. Sequenced input: PBMCs or a T cell subset sorted from them (not recorded which). These receptors all stem from an adult woman who had mild COVID-19 (a few samples of this study predate the infection). Cell type and time point are not known.

The chain employs TRBV30 and TRBJ2-3; 9 nucleotides agree with TRBD2. The CDR3 consists of 14 residues. CDR1 and CDR2 from the germline V gene are GTSNPN and SVGIG (reference sequence). The J segment lost 3 bases and the V segment lost 0 bases, leaving 1 base of the junction unmatched. CDR3 in DNA: TGTGCCTGGAGTGTCAGCGGGGGGACAGATACGCAGTATTTT. As protein: CAWSVSGGTDTQYF.

There are a few counts of this clonotype. V gene TRBV4-1 combines with J gene TRBJ2-3; TRBD2 is a possible D gene (6 bases). The CDR3 runs to 16 residues. CDR1 is MGHRA and CDR2 is YSYEKL in the germline V gene. V gave up 4 bases and J gave up 2 bases, with 16 bases separating them. The CDR3 region is CASSLGRGSITDTQYF. CDR3 coding DNA: TGCGCCAGCAGCCTTGGACGGGGGTCCATCACAGATACGCAGTATTTT.

The chain joins TRBV6-5 to TRBJ2-2; 8 bases match TRBD2. From germline, CDR1 is MNHEY and CDR2 SVGAGI. V lost 0 bases to trimming and J lost 6 bases; unmatched junction nucleotides: 27. The CDR3 totals 23 residues. CDR3 sequence: CASSYSTLGWWNVREAPPGELFF. The CDR3 bases are TGTGCCAGCAGTTACTCCACCTTGGGATGGTGGAATGTGCGGGAGGCCCCGCCCGGGGAGCTGTTTTTT.

This clonotype was observed a few times. The V call is TRBV25-1, the J call TRBJ1-1; D is uncertain. The V gene's germline CDR1 is MGHDK and CDR2 SYGVNS. The V end lost 8 bases, the J end lost 5 bases, and 15 bases lay between the germline ends. CDR3 length: 13 amino acids. In nucleotides, the CDR3 is TGTGCCAGCGTAACTACTGGGAGAACTGAAGCTTTCTTT. It is translated as CASVTTGRTEAFF.

This clonotype was detected a few times. The genes are TRBV12-3 or TRBV12-4 and TRBJ1-2; TRBD1 matches at 9 bases. V lost 6 bases and J lost 8; bases outside the gene matches: 13. The CDR3 is 15 residues long. CDR3 in DNA: TGTGCCAGCAGCATACAGGGGGCAGGATGGAAAGGCTACACCTTC. This sequence encodes CASSIQGAGWKGYTF.

V usage is TRBV6-5 and J usage is TRBJ1-1; perhaps TRBD1 as D (5 bases). The CDR3 is 13 residues long. In germline, CDR1 is MNHEY, CDR2 SVGAGI. V lost 0 bases and J lost 11, with 13 bases in between. The CDR3 DNA sequence: TGTGCCAGCAGTTACTCATCAGGGTTTGAGGCTTTCTTT. As protein: CASSYSSGFEAFF.

The sample holds a few counts of this clonotype. The chain links TRBV25-1 to TRBJ2-3; D is unresolved. V was pared by 5 bases and J by 6 bases, with 15 bases between. Germline lookup yields CDR1 MGHDK and CDR2 SYGVNS. The CDR3 has 14 residues. The CDR3 bases are TGTGCCAGCAGTCGCCCCGCCCCCCAGGATACGCAGTATTTT. It yields the protein CASSRPAPQDTQYF.

The chain carries TRBV6-5 and TRBJ2-2, with D maybe TRBD1 (5 bases). V was clipped by 2 bases and J by 9 bases, with 10 bases between them. Germline CDR1 and CDR2: MNHEY and SVGAGI. CDR3 length: 13 amino acids. The CDR3 nucleotides read TGTGCCAGCAGTTACACAGGTCCCAGGGAGCTGTTTTTT. The encoded protein is CASSYTGPRELFF.

This clonotype has more than one count but fewer than ten. The rearrangement links TRBV6-6 to TRBJ2-5, with D tentatively TRBD2 (5 bases). The CDR3 totals 12 residues. The V gene's germline CDR1 is MNHNY and CDR2 SVGAGI (reference sequence). The germline V and J ends were trimmed by 6 bases and 4 bases, with 9 bases remaining between them. The DNA of the CDR3 is TGTGCCAGCAGGAGTGGAGGAGAGACCCAGTACTTC. Translating gives CASRSGGETQYF.

This sequence joins TRBV9 and TRBJ2-1; TRBD2 matches at 9 bases. Germline assignment: CDR1 SGDLS and CDR2 YYNGEE. This CDR3 comprises 15 residues. With V trimmed by 3 bases and J by 4 bases, 5 bases remained unmatched. CDR3 in amino acids: CASSATTSGYNEQFF. The CDR3 bases are TGTGCCAGCAGCGCGACGACTAGCGGATACAATGAGCAGTTCTTC.

This clonotype was found a few times. The V gene is TRBV7-8, the J gene TRBJ2-7; D call uncertain. With 2 bases removed from V and 4 bases from J, the gap between germline ends came to 12 bases. The CDR3 length is 14 residues. The germline gives CDR1 SGHVS, CDR2 FQNEAQ. This chain's CDR3 is CASSLSPFAYEQYF. In DNA, the CDR3 is TGTGCCAGCAGCTTATCCCCATTTGCGTACGAGCAGTACTTC.

V usage is TRBV21-1 and J usage is TRBJ1-2; the table names TRBD1, a call not compared with the DNA. TRBV21-1 has pseudogene status. The length of the CDR3 is 16 residues. The CDR3 loop reads CASSKLQGSSNYGYTF. CDR3 sequence (DNA): TGTGCCAGCAGCAAACTACAGGGAAGTTCTAACTATGGCTACACCTTC.

The genes are TRBV12-3 or TRBV12-4 and TRBJ2-3; tentatively, D is TRBD1 (5 bases). The CDR3 sequence is 16 residues long. V dropped 0 bases and J dropped 1 base, with 11 bases sitting between them. CDR3: CASSLAPAGRTDTQYF. The CDR3 nucleotides are TGTGCCAGCAGTTTAGCCCCAGCAGGGCGCACAGATACGCAGTATTTT.

This clonotype was detected only a few times. The rearrangement links TRBV15 to TRBJ1-2, with 7 bases fitting TRBD1. V lost 1 base to trimming and J lost 4 bases; unmatched junction nucleotides: 6. Germline loops: CDR1 LNHNV, CDR2 YYDKDF (reference sequence). CDR3 length equals 15 residues. The CDR3 here is CATSRGTDRAYGYTF. CDR3 nucleotide sequence: TGTGCCACCAGCAGAGGGACCGACAGGGCCTATGGCTACACCTTC.

The chain is built from TRBV5-1 and TRBJ1-6; D possibly corresponds to TRBD1 (6 bases). The CDR3 sequence is 13 residues long. Germline V gives CDR1 SGHRS, CDR2 YFSETQ. V shed 5 bases and J shed 8 bases, with 11 bases lying between them. CDR3 sequence reads: CASRDRSDSPLHF. CDR3 nucleotide sequence: TGCGCCAGCAGAGACAGGAGCGATTCACCCCTCCACTTT.

CDR3 in DNA: TGTGCCAGCAGCTCGACTAGCGGGAGGGTAGCCAAAAACATTCAGTACTTC. As protein: CASSSTSGRVAKNIQYF. This chain uses TRBV7-2 with TRBJ2-4; 14 nucleotides agree with TRBD2. The CDR3 covers 17 residues. J gave up 0 bases and V 4 bases, and 2 bases lay outside the gene matches. Germline V gives CDR1 SGHTA, CDR2 FQGNSA. Drawing the rest from reference TRBV7-2 and TRBJ2-4, the complete variable domain is GAGVSQSPSNKVTEKGKDVELRCDPISGHTALYWYRQSLGQGLEFLIYFQGNSAPDKSGLPSDRFSAERTGGSVSTLTIQRTQQEDSAVYLCASSSTSGRVAKNIQYFGAGTRLSVL.